Listed below are T cell receptor beta chains from one sample, sequenced in a study of vaccination and CD4 T cells after COVID-19. TCRdb reprocessed the PCR reads via MiXCR and lists one record per CDR3 protein. Of about 10,000 distinct CDR3 sequences listed, 50% to 80% are singletons. Their antigens are not known. Source material: CD4+ T cells from blood, cultured in vitro. These receptors were obtained from a human donor who had recovered from COVID-19. The CDR3 runs from the conserved cysteine through the conserved F or W. The order of the fields is J gene, V gene, clone size, D gene, CDR3 DNA, CDR3 protein. A D gene is named only where the DNA matches it firmly. Only part of the rows carry a size: once, few, many, or a class if the clone is expanded.

j_call: TRBJ1-1
v_call: TRBV7-9
clone_size: .
d_call: TRBD1
cdr3_nt: TGTGCCAGCAGCTTAACGGGGGACAGTTGGGGGAGGGCCACTGAAGCTTTCTTT
cdr3_aa: CASSLTGDSWGRATEAFF

j_call: TRBJ1-1
v_call: TRBV20-1
clone_size: .
d_call: .
cdr3_nt: TGCAGTGCTAGAGCGTCAAACAGTATGAACACTGAAGCTTTCTTT
cdr3_aa: CSARASNSMNTEAFF

j_call: TRBJ2-3
v_call: TRBV30
clone_size: .
d_call: .
cdr3_nt: TGTGCCTGGAGTCACCCAGGGTCACGGCAGTATTTT
cdr3_aa: CAWSHPGSRQYF

j_call: TRBJ1-1
v_call: TRBV29-1
clone_size: once
d_call: .
cdr3_nt: TGCAGCGTTGCTAGGCGCTTGGACACTGAAGCTTTCTTT
cdr3_aa: CSVARRLDTEAFF

j_call: TRBJ2-1
v_call: TRBV6-1
clone_size: .
d_call: .
cdr3_nt: TGTGCCAGCCGTACAGGGTACTCCTACAATGAGCAGTTCTTC
cdr3_aa: CASRTGYSYNEQFF

j_call: TRBJ1-1
v_call: TRBV12-3/TRBV12-4
clone_size: .
d_call: .
cdr3_nt: TGTGCCAGCACCCAAAGGGGGGAGAACACTGAAGCTTTCTTT
cdr3_aa: CASTQRGENTEAFF

j_call: TRBJ2-7
v_call: TRBV18
clone_size: few
d_call: TRBD1
cdr3_nt: TGTGCCAGCTCCCCGGACAGGGGCGAGCAGTACTTC
cdr3_aa: CASSPDRGEQYF

j_call: TRBJ1-5
v_call: TRBV20-1
clone_size: .
d_call: .
cdr3_nt: TGCAGTGCTAGAGGGGGCAATCAGCCCCAGCATTTT
cdr3_aa: CSARGGNQPQHF

j_call: TRBJ2-2
v_call: TRBV7-2
clone_size: .
d_call: TRBD2
cdr3_nt: TGTGCCAGCAGCGACGGACTAGCGGGATCTGTCGGCACCGGGGAGCTGTTTTTT
cdr3_aa: CASSDGLAGSVGTGELFF

j_call: TRBJ1-4
v_call: TRBV4-3
clone_size: .
d_call: .
cdr3_nt: TGCGCCAGCAGCCCCGCGCATGGGTACGAAAAACTGTTTTTT
cdr3_aa: CASSPAHGYEKLFF

j_call: TRBJ1-6
v_call: TRBV20-1
clone_size: .
d_call: .
cdr3_nt: TGCAGTGCCGTAGGGGTAGGGTCCTATAATTCACCCCTCCACTTT
cdr3_aa: CSAVGVGSYNSPLHF

j_call: TRBJ2-4
v_call: TRBV2
clone_size: .
d_call: .
cdr3_nt: TGTGCCAGCGATTCCCAAGCCAAAAACATTCAGTACTTC
cdr3_aa: CASDSQAKNIQYF

j_call: TRBJ1-5
v_call: TRBV6-4
clone_size: .
d_call: .
cdr3_nt: TGTGCCAGCAGTGACACGGGCGCCAGGCCTAGAGATAGCAATCAGCCCCAGCATTTT
cdr3_aa: CASSDTGARPRDSNQPQHF

j_call: TRBJ1-2
v_call: TRBV4-3
clone_size: few
d_call: TRBD1
cdr3_nt: TGCGCCAGCAGAGACTCCGTTTTGGGACAGGGGTTAAACTATGGCTACACCTTC
cdr3_aa: CASRDSVLGQGLNYGYTF

j_call: TRBJ1-6
v_call: TRBV7-2
clone_size: .
d_call: .
cdr3_nt: TGTGCCAGCAGCTCCAAACGGACAAGGAGCTCCTATAATTCACCCCTCCACTTT
cdr3_aa: CASSSKRTRSSYNSPLHF

j_call: TRBJ1-6
v_call: TRBV11-3
clone_size: .
d_call: TRBD1
cdr3_nt: TGTGCCAGCAGCTTAGAAATTTCCTACCAGGGGGTGGGGAATTCACCCCTCCACTTT
cdr3_aa: CASSLEISYQGVGNSPLHF